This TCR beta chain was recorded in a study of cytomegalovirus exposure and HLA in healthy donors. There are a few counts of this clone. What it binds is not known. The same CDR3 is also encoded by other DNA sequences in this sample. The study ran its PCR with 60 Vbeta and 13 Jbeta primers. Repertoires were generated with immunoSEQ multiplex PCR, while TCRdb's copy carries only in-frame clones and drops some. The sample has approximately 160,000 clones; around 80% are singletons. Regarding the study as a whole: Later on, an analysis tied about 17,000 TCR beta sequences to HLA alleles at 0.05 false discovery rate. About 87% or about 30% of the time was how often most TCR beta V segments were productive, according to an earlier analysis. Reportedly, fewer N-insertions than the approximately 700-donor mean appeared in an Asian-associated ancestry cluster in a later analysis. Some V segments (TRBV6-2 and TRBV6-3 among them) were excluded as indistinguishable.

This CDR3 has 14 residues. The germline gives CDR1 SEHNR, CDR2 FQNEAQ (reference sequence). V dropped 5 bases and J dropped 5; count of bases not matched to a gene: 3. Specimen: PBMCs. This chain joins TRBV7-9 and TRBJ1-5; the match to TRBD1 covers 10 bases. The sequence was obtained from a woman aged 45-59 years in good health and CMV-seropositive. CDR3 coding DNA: TGTGCCAGCAGCCTTGGACAGGGGGATCAGCCCCAGCATTTT. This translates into CASSLGQGDQPQHF.